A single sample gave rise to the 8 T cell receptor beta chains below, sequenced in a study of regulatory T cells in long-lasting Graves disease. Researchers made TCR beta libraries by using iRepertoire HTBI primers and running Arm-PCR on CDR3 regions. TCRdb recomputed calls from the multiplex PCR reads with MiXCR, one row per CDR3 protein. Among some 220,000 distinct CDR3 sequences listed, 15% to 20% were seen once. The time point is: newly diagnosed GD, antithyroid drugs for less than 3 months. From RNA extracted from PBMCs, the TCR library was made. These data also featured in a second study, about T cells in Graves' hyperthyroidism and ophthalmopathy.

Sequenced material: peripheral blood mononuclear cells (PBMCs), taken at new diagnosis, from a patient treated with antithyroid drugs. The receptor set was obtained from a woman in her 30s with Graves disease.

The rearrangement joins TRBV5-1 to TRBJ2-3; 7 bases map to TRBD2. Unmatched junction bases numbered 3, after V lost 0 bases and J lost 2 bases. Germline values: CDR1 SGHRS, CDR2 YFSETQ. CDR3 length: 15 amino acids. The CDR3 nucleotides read TGCGCCAGCAGCTTGGGTGCGGGAGTCACAGATACGCAGTATTTT. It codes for CASSLGAGVTDTQYF.

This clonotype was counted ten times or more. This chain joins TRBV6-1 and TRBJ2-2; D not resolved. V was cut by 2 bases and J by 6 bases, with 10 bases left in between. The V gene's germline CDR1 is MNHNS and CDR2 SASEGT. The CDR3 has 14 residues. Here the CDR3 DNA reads TGTGCCAGCAGTGAAATGTGGTCGGCCGGGGAGCTGTTTTTT. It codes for CASSEMWSAGELFF.

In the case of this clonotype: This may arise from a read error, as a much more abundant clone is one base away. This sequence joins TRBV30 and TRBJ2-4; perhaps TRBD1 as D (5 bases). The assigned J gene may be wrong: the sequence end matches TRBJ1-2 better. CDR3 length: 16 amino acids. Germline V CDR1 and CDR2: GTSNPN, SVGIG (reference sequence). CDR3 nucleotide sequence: TGTGCCTGGAGTAAGGTTGGCAGGGTTTATATTAATGGCTACACCTTC. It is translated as CAWSKVGRVYINGYTF.

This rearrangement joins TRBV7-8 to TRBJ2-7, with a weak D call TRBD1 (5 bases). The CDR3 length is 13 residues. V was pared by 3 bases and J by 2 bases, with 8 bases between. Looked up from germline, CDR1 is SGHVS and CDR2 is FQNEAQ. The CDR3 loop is CASSFLDTYEQYF. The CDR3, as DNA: TGTGCCAGCAGCTTCCTGGACACCTACGAGCAGTACTTC.

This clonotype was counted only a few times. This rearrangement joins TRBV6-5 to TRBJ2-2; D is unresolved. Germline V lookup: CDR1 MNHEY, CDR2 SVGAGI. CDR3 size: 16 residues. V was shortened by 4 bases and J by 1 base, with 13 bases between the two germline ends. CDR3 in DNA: TGTGCCAGCAGTTCCCCGGCTGCCGGGAACACCGGGGAGCTGTTTTTT. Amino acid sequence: CASSSPAAGNTGELFF.

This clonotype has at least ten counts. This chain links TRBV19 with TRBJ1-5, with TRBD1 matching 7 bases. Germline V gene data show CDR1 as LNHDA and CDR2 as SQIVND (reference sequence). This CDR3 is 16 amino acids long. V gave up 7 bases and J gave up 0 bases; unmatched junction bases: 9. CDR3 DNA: TGTGCCAGTATAAGGGACAGCCGACATAGCAATCAGCCCCAGCATTTT. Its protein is CASIRDSRHSNQPQHF.

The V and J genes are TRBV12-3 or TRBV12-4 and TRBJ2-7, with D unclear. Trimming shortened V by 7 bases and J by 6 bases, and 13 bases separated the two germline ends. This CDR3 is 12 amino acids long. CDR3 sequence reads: CASTSGPGEQYF. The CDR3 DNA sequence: TGTGCCAGCACCTCAGGACCCGGCGAGCAGTACTTC.

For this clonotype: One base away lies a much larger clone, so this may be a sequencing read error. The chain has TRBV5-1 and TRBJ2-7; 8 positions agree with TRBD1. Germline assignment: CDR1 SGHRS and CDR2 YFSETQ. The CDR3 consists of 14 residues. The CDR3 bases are TGCGCCGGCAGCTTGGACAGGGTAGGCGACGAGCAGTACTTC. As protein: CAGSLDRVGDEQYF.